The 2 T cell receptor beta chains below come from one sample, sequenced in a study of cytotoxic CD8 clonotypes in ibrutinib-treated CLL (dated by TCRdb to 2020 to 2022). The sample's time point label is to be understood as: roughly 2 years on ibrutinib. The library was made by the immunoSEQ multiplex PCR assay. Held by TCRdb, this immuneACCESS table contains in-frame sequences only and omits some clones. Under half of the omission traces to an unresolved V gene where checked; the cause of the rest is unknown. Here the sample has 65,000 to 85,000 clones; roughly 83% occur a single time. Around 36% of the sample comes from the top ten. The sample was PBMCs, taken after 24 months of ibrutinib treatment. The receptors were gathered from a human donor with chronic lymphocytic leukemia.

This chain uses TRBV5-4 with TRBJ2-5; either TRBD1 or TRBD2 may supply D (5 bases each). The CDR3 has 16 amino acids. CDR1 and CDR2 from the germline V gene are SGHNT and YYREEE (reference sequence). Deletions cut 0 bases from V and 5 bases from J, with 17 bases between. For the CDR3, the DNA is TGTGCCAGCAGCTTGGGGGGCCGGGGAGAGGCGGAGACCCAGTACTTC. It specifies CASSLGGRGEAETQYF.

This chain links TRBV11-2 with TRBJ1-5; D may be TRBD1 (5 bases). Germline V gives CDR1 SGHAT, CDR2 FQNNGV. This CDR3 spans 14 amino acids. V was clipped by 8 bases and J by 2 bases, with 13 bases between them. In DNA form, the CDR3 reads TGTGCCAGCCTAGGGACCTATTGCAATCAGCCCCAGCATTTT. Translation: CASLGTYCNQPQHF.